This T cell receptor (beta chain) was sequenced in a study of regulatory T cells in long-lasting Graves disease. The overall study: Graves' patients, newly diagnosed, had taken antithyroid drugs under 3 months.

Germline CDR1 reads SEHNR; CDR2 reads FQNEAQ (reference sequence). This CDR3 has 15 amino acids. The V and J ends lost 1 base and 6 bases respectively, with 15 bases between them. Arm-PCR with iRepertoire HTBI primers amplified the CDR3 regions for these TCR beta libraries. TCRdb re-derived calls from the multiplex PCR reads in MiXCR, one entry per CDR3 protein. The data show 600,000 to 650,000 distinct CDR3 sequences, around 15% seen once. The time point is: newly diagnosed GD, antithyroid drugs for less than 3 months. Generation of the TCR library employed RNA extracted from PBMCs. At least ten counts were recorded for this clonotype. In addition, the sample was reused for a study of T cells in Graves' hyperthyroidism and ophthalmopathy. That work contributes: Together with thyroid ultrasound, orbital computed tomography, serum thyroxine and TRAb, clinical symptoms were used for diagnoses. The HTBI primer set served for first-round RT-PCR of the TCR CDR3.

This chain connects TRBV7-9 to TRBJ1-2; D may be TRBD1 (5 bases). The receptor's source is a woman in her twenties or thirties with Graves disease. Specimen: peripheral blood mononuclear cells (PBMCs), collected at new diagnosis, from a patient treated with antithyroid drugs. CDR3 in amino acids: CASSLGSGPSNGYTF. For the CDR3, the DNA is TGTGCCAGCAGCTTAGGGTCAGGGCCGTCGAATGGCTACACCTTC.